These 22 T cell receptor beta chains were sequenced from one sample in a study of T cell changes during pregnancy in multiple sclerosis. This table comes from immunoSEQ multiplex PCR, and its TCRdb copy is limited to in-frame clones, with some not included. The table lists under 30,000 clones, 93% of them singletons. The source was CD4+ T cells from peripheral blood mononuclear cells, collected after pregnancy. The receptors here all came from a female donor with multiple sclerosis, enrolled in a pregnancy study.

The J gene is TRBJ1-2, the V gene TRBV7-3; weak D call: TRBD1 (6 bases). The V end was cut by 3 bases, the J end by 1 base, with 21 bases between. This CDR3 comprises 18 residues. Germline V gene lookup returns CDR1 SGHTA and CDR2 FQGTGA. Here the CDR3 reads CASSFKGQSPHYNYGYTF. The CDR3 bases are TGTGCCAGCAGCTTTAAAGGACAGTCTCCTCACTATAACTATGGCTACACCTTC.

The chain carries TRBV10-2 and TRBJ2-2, with 7 bases identical to TRBD1. The CDR3 contains 14 residues. CDR1 is WSHSY, CDR2 SAAADI, per germline. J lost 3 bases, V lost 4 bases, and 2 bases had no gene match. The CDR3, as DNA: TGCGCCAGCAGTGCGGGACAGTACACCGGGGAGCTGTTTTTT. It encodes CASSAGQYTGELFF.

This clone was found a few times. The chain uses TRBV19 and TRBJ1-2, with TRBD1 matching over 8 bases. V lost 3 bases and J lost 6; bases outside the gene matches: 9. Looked up from germline, CDR1 is LNHDA and CDR2 is SQIVND (reference sequence). This CDR3 spans 15 amino acids. The CDR3 is CASSIGFGTGHGYTF. The CDR3 DNA is TGTGCCAGTAGTATTGGGTTCGGGACAGGACATGGCTACACCTTC.

This clone occurred once. CDR3 bases: TGCGCCAGCAGCACGGCCGGGACAGGGGAACATGGCTACACCTTC. Its translation is CASSTAGTGEHGYTF. The chain recombines TRBV5-1 with TRBJ1-2, with 10 bases identical to TRBD1. V shed 4 bases, J shed 6 bases, and the junction held 9 bases outside the gene matches. Germline-derived CDR1 and CDR2 are SGHRS and YFSETQ. The CDR3 is made up of 15 amino acids. Full variable domain (outside the CDR3, taken from reference TRBV5-1 and TRBJ1-2): KAGVTQTPRYLIKTRGQQVTLSCSPISGHRSVSWYQQTPGQGLQFLFEYFSETQRNKGNFPGRFSGRQFSNSRSEMNVSTLELGDSALYLCASSTAGTGEHGYTFGSGTRLTVV.

This clone turned up a few times. V is TRBV28 and J is TRBJ1-1; D gene unclear. The V and J ends lost 8 bases and 7 bases respectively, with 8 bases between them. This CDR3 has 10 amino acids. The germline V gene has CDR1 MDHEN and CDR2 SYDVKM. CDR3: CASAAFEAFF. The CDR3 DNA reads as TGTGCCAGCGCGGCCTTTGAAGCTTTCTTT.

The chain is built from TRBV2 and TRBJ2-5, with 7 bases identical to TRBD1. The ends lost 11 bases at V and 2 bases at J; junction bases unmatched: 2. Germline-derived CDR1 and CDR2 are SNHLY and FYNNEI. This CDR3 has 11 amino acids. CDR3 in DNA: TGTGCCGGGGGACAGCAAGAGACCCAGTACTTC. It yields the protein CAGGQQETQYF.

This chain uses TRBV29-1 with TRBJ1-2; D unclear. Germline CDR1 and CDR2: SQVTM and ANQGSEA. This CDR3 region has 12 residues. Trimming stripped 4 bases from V and 7 bases from J, with 13 bases between. DNA for the CDR3: TGCAGCGTTGCTACTTTACGCGGTGGCTACACCTTC. Translation gives CSVATLRGGYTF. Full variable domain (missing parts from reference TRBV29-1 and TRBJ1-2): SAVISQKPSRDICQRGTSLTIQCQVDSQVTMMFWYRQQPGQSLTLIATANQGSEATYESGFVIDKFPISRPNLTFSTLTVSNMSPEDSSIYLCSVATLRGGYTFGSGTRLTVV.

This clone was observed a single time. The chain has TRBV29-1 and TRBJ2-7; weak D call: TRBD2 (5 bases). Trimming took off 4 bases at V and 2 bases at J, with 15 bases between the two ends. This CDR3 spans 14 amino acids. The germline gives CDR1 SQVTM, CDR2 ANQGSEA. This CDR3 reads CSVGPRGSPYEQYF. The CDR3 DNA sequence: TGCAGCGTTGGTCCGAGAGGGAGCCCCTACGAGCAGTACTTC.

This rearrangement joins TRBV19 to TRBJ2-1; D is ambiguous. This CDR3 is 12 amino acids long. The V end was cut by 9 bases, the J end by 6 bases, with 12 bases between. CDR1 and CDR2 from the germline V gene are LNHDA and SQIVND (reference sequence). DNA for the CDR3: TGTGCCAGCTCCATCGAGAGCAATGAGCAGTTCTTC. It is translated as CASSIESNEQFF.

Only a few counts were recorded for this clone. The chain employs TRBV18 and TRBJ1-4, with 11 bases that match TRBD1. Per germline, CDR1 KGHSH and CDR2 LQKENI. The J segment lost 11 bases and the V segment lost 6 bases, leaving 8 bases of the junction unmatched. The length of the CDR3 is 14 residues. CDR3 bases: TGTGCCAGCTCGACCGGGACAGGGGGACAGAAACTGTTTTTT. Its protein product is CASSTGTGGQKLFF.

This clone was seen only once. This chain joins TRBV9 and TRBJ2-2; 7 bases match TRBD2. The J segment lost 3 bases and the V segment lost 3 bases, leaving 8 bases of the junction unmatched. From germline, CDR1 is SGDLS and CDR2 YYNGEE. The CDR3 runs 16 residues. CDR3 protein: CASSASRGSYTGELFF. CDR3 bases: TGTGCCAGCAGCGCCTCGCGGGGGTCATACACCGGGGAGCTGTTTTTT.

The chain has TRBV6-5 and TRBJ1-3; D unresolved. This CDR3 is 16 amino acids long. CDR1 and CDR2 (germline): MNHEY, SVGAGI. V was trimmed by 3 bases and J by 0 bases, leaving 12 bases between them. The CDR3 nucleotides read TGTGCCAGCAGTTATTCGGAGGCGGGCTCTGGAAACACCATATATTTT. This codes for CASSYSEAGSGNTIYF.

This sequence joins TRBV14 and TRBJ1-2; no firm D call. Trimming pared 0 bases from V and 8 bases from J, leaving 13 bases between. Germline V CDR1 and CDR2: SGHDN, FVKESK. The CDR3 loop spans 14 amino acids. CDR3 DNA sequence: TGTGCCAGCAGCCAAGATAACCAGGTTGGAGGCTACACCTTC. Its translation: CASSQDNQVGGYTF.

This clone was observed a single time. This chain joins TRBV7-7 and TRBJ2-5; TRBD2 aligns across 11 bases. CDR3 length equals 14 residues. Per the germline V gene, CDR1 is SSHAT and CDR2 is FNYEAQ (reference sequence). V gave up 1 base and J gave up 5 bases; unmatched junction bases: 0. CDR3 region: CASSLGTSGETQYF. As DNA, the CDR3 is TGTGCCAGCAGCTTAGGGACTAGCGGGGAGACCCAGTACTTC.

As regards this clone: The CDR3 end shows no conserved phenylalanine or tryptophan, and so a read error is likely. V usage is TRBV9 and J usage is TRBJ1-3; possible D gene TRBD1, 5 bases. This CDR3 contains 16 residues. The germline V gene has CDR1 SGDLS and CDR2 YYNGEE. The V end was cut by 2 bases, the J end by 0 bases, with 12 bases between. The CDR3 DNA is TGTGCCAGCAGCGTGGACGGACATGCCTCTGGAAACACCATATATTCT. It is translated as CASSVDGHASGNTIYS.

This clone occurred once. The chain joins TRBV6-5 to TRBJ2-5, with D tentatively TRBD2 (5 bases). CDR3 length: 16 residues. Trimming pared 0 bases from V and 5 bases from J, leaving 16 bases between. Looked up from germline, CDR1 is MNHEY and CDR2 is SVGAGI. CDR3 DNA sequence: TGTGCCAGCAGTTACTCTTTTTGGGGAGACGGGGAGACCCAGTACTTC. It codes for CASSYSFWGDGETQYF.

This rearrangement joins TRBV2 to TRBJ1-2, with D tentatively TRBD1 (5 bases). Germline assignment: CDR1 SNHLY and CDR2 FYNNEI. Between the trimmed V and J ends, which lost 2 bases and 3 bases, there was a span of 13 bases. CDR3 length: 15 residues. The CDR3 sequence is CASSERTRVDYGYTF. Written as DNA, the CDR3 is TGTGCCAGCAGTGAAAGGACCAGGGTGGACTATGGCTACACCTTC.

This sequence joins TRBV19 and TRBJ2-7; 7 bases are shared with TRBD1. The CDR3 length is 15 residues. Trimming took 5 bases from V and 2 from J; bases not matched to a gene: 9. CDR1 is LNHDA and CDR2 is SQIVND in the germline V gene (reference sequence). The DNA for the CDR3 is TGTGCCAGTAGTCCAGAGTCCGGGACAGCCTACGAGCAGTACTTC. This gives the protein CASSPESGTAYEQYF. Full variable domain (remainder filled in from reference TRBV19 and TRBJ2-7): DGGITQSPKYLFRKEGQNVTLSCEQNLNHDAMYWYRQDPGQGLRLIYYSQIVNDFQKGDIAEGYSVSREKKESFPLTVTSAQKNPTAFYLCASSPESGTAYEQYFGPGTRLTVT.

This sequence joins TRBV5-1 and TRBJ2-2; TRBD1 matches 9 bases. The CDR3 contains 14 residues. Germline CDR1 and CDR2: SGHRS and YFSETQ. Losses at the gene ends were 4 bases for V and 4 bases for J; bases not matched to a gene: 2. In DNA, the CDR3 is TGCGCCAGCAGCCCACAGGGGGCCACCGGGGAGCTGTTTTTT. It is translated as CASSPQGATGELFF.

CDR3 protein: CASSYRTGKETQYF. The CDR3 DNA is TGTGCCAGTAGTTACAGGACAGGGAAAGAGACCCAGTACTTC. The chain is built from TRBV19 and TRBJ2-5; 8 bases agree with TRBD1. The V gene end was trimmed by 5 bases and the J gene end by 3 bases; junction bases not matched to a gene: 5. CDR3 length equals 14 residues. CDR1 and CDR2 (germline): LNHDA, SQIVND (reference sequence).

The chain combines TRBV6-1 with TRBJ2-7, with TRBD1 matching over 7 bases. Germline CDR1 MNHNS, CDR2 SASEGT. V lost 4 bases and J lost 0; bases outside the gene matches: 6. This CDR3 contains 15 residues. CDR3 residues: CASSARQGHSYEQYF. The CDR3 DNA reads TGTGCCAGCAGTGCTAGACAGGGACACTCCTACGAGCAGTACTTC.

This clone was seen a single time. The V gene is TRBV6-1, the J gene TRBJ1-5, with a tentative D call TRBD1 (6 bases). CDR1 is MNHNS, CDR2 SASEGT, per germline. This CDR3 comprises 14 residues. Deletions cut 6 bases from V and 5 bases from J, with 14 bases between. The DNA for the CDR3 is TGTGCCAGCAGCCCAACAGGGTCCCATCAGCCCCAGCATTTT. This translates into CASSPTGSHQPQHF.